This is a list of T cell receptor beta chains from one sample in a study of blood T cell repertoires in COVID-19. The method was immunoSEQ multiplex PCR; TCRdb's version includes in-frame clones alone and lacks a portion of them. The repertoire consists of 93,000 or so clones, with 70% to 90% occurring once and the leading ten covering around 3.4%. Sequencing was carried out using peripheral blood. These receptors originate from a woman in her sixties with acute or convalescent COVID-19. Both conserved end residues are part of each CDR3. Each record gives: D gene, J gene, V gene, clone size, CDR3 DNA, CDR3 protein. The D gene is left open where the match is weak. Only part of the rows carry a size: once, few, many, or a class if the clone is expanded.

D: TRBD2; J: TRBJ2-2; V: TRBV5-1; size: once; DNA: TGCGCCAGCAGCGACCGACTAGCGGACCCCGGGGAGCTGTTTTTT; CDR3: CASSDRLADPGELFF
D: .; J: TRBJ2-1; V: TRBV2; size: .; DNA: TGTGCCAGCAGTGAGACGGGAAGCTCCTACAATGAGCAGTTCTTC; CDR3: CASSETGSSYNEQFF
D: TRBD2; J: TRBJ2-7; V: TRBV7-3; size: .; DNA: TGTGCCAGCAGCCCCGCGGGGGGCCTTCTCGCGGCGGGGGAGCAGTACTTC; CDR3: CASSPAGGLLAAGEQYF
D: TRBD2; J: TRBJ2-7; V: TRBV28; size: .; DNA: TGTGCCAGCAGTTCAGCGGGAGCGGGGTTCTACGAGCAGTACTTC; CDR3: CASSSAGAGFYEQYF
D: TRBD1; J: TRBJ2-7; V: TRBV11-2; size: .; DNA: TGTGCCAGCACCCGGGACAGGTCCCTCTACGAGCAGTACTTC; CDR3: CASTRDRSLYEQYF
D: .; J: TRBJ1-1; V: TRBV24-1; size: .; DNA: TGTGCCACCAGTGATTCTTCCACTAAGGCTGATGAAGCTTTCTTT; CDR3: CATSDSSTKADEAFF
D: .; J: TRBJ1-1; V: TRBV6-4; size: few; DNA: TGTGCCAGCAGTGACGGCAGGGCAGCTTTCTTT; CDR3: CASSDGRAAFF
D: TRBD1; J: TRBJ2-2; V: TRBV7-6; size: .; DNA: TGTGCCAGCAGCTTAAGCCCAGGGGGCGTCAACACCGGGGAGCTGTTTTTT; CDR3: CASSLSPGGVNTGELFF
D: TRBD2; J: TRBJ2-7; V: TRBV27; size: .; DNA: TGTGCCAGCAGCGCACTAGCGGGAGGGTCCTACGAGCAGTACTTC; CDR3: CASSALAGGSYEQYF
D: .; J: TRBJ1-2; V: TRBV29-1; size: .; DNA: TGCAGCGTTGACGGCCAGCTAGGAGGGGATGGCTACACCTTC; CDR3: CSVDGQLGGDGYTF
D: TRBD2; J: TRBJ2-7; V: TRBV19; size: .; DNA: TGTGCCAGTAGTAGAGGAGGGACTAGCGGGTCAAACCCCTACGAGCAGTACTTC; CDR3: CASSRGGTSGSNPYEQYF
D: TRBD1; J: TRBJ1-2; V: TRBV28; size: .; DNA: TGTGCCAGCAGTTTATCCCCGGACAGGTCAGACTATGGCTACACCTTC; CDR3: CASSLSPDRSDYGYTF